This T cell receptor beta chain originates from a study of T cells after yellow fever vaccination (dated by TCRdb to about 2019). The study in broad terms: Libraries from fractions with low cell numbers were prepared with the SMART-Seq v4 Ultra Low Input RNA kit. To track T-cell clones before and after primary and booster YFV17D yellow fever vaccination, bulk TCR alpha and beta repertoires were sequenced longitudinally. Two healthy male donors, one aged 18 to 29 and one aged 30 to 40 years, made up the cohort. Bulk PBMC replicates and cell subsets were isolated from blood drawn at multiple timepoints before and after both primary and secondary immunization.

CDR1 and CDR2, looked up from the germline V gene, are SGDLS and YYNGEE. From cysteine to phenylalanine, the CDR3 is 16 amino acids long. The DNA shown is the 48-base CDR3, in frame from base 1. V trim: 1 base; J trim: 5 bases; unmatched bases: 11. There are a few counts of this clonotype. No cognate antigen has been identified for it. Per-base quality was not reported, and no clone a single base away is much larger than it. TCR cDNA was made using 5'RACE template switching, a step that added a universal primer site and unique molecular identifiers. cDNA synthesis was primed from both the TCR alpha and TCR beta constant segments. Library amplification used two PCR steps, and the second PCR step added sample barcodes and sequencing adapters. Sequencing of libraries was done on Illumina HiSeq 2500 (2x100 bp) or NovaSeq (2x150 bp). The study's processing was this. Demultiplexing of reads and collapsing into UMI consensus sequences were performed with MIGEC, and V(D)J alignment was carried out with MiXCR. Using edgeR on replicate PBMC samples, clonotypes were called vaccine-responding if FDR was below 0.01 and the log2 fold change was above 5 up to day 15. CD4 or CD8 identity was assigned to each bulk clonotype according to whether the clonotype was present at higher abundance in the sequenced CD4 repertoire or the sequenced CD8 repertoire. Through fastp at Q25 and MiXCR, TCRdb rebuilt clones from the public reads, retaining in-frame beta chains. CDR3 protein sequences are deduplicated, and each keeps its most common genes and DNA. In this record, the V and J calls reflect TCRdb's handling and not the investigators' own analysis. The sample table shows about 580,000 distinct CDR3 sequences, and roughly 17% are seen once. The leading ten clones occupy roughly 17% of the sample.

General conclusions and limits of the study: Computational filtering was required because FACS-sorted repertoires could contain abundant contaminating clonotypes from the bulk population. Because the study included only a couple of donors, the extent to which the findings can be generalized is limited. Compared with the primary T-cell response, the secondary T-cell response was faster but weaker, reaching its peak on day 5 rather than on day 15. Most clones expanded after primary vaccination were re-detected after the booster (almost 97% of CD4 and around 88% of CD8), suggesting broad memory maintenance. A small fraction of clonotypes appeared in both the CD4 and CD8 compartments, likely as a result of convergent recombination.

Reading the label with the study, this specimen's treatment or condition is: live attenuated yellow fever vaccine strain. Two biological replicates of bulk PBMCs were collected at each blood-draw timepoint. A standard Ficoll-Paque protocol was used to isolate PBMCs from peripheral blood. TriZol was used to extract RNA from bulk PBMCs, CD4 and CD8 fractions, and dextramer-positive and dextramer-negative fractions. The sequence joins TRBV9 to TRBJ2-5; the junction holds 7 bases that match TRBD2. The input for sequencing was PBMCs, taken about 5 days after the first yellow fever vaccination. This receptor was identified in a man aged 18 to 30 who received the YFV17D yellow fever vaccine. CDR3 reads: CASSVRRSGDPETQYF. At the DNA level, the sequence is TGTGCCAGCAGCGTAAGGAGAAGCGGGGATCCGGAGACCCAGTACTTC.